This TCR beta chain came from a study of blood T cell repertoires in COVID-19. Study at large: Donors in the United States, Italy and Spain gave samples during acute or convalescent COVID-19. The cDNA or gDNA used as material had been derived from T cells, B-cell-depleted T cells, or PBMCs.

After removal of 8 bases from V and 10 bases from J, the junction contained 20 bases not matched to a gene. Germline V gene sequence: CDR1 LGHDT, CDR2 YNNKEL (reference sequence). The CDR3 sequence is 16 residues long. As processed by the authors: The authors estimated nucleated cell counts from reference gene primer amplification. The method was immunoSEQ multiplex PCR; TCRdb's version includes in-frame clones alone and lacks a portion of them. The V and J calls and clone size are taken from that table; D and trimming were inferred from the DNA. The data contain about 94,000 clones, roughly 78% of them seen just once; the ten biggest clones take up 15% to 20%.

Material: peripheral blood. This chain uses TRBV3-1 (or the pseudogene TRBV3-2) with TRBJ2-1, with 7 bases identical to TRBD2. This receptor was obtained from a woman aged 80 or over with acute or convalescent COVID-19. For the CDR3, the DNA is TGTGCCAGCGACCCCGTGGGCGGGGGAGGTCTGATGGAGCAGTTCTTC. Residues: CASDPVGGGGLMEQFF.